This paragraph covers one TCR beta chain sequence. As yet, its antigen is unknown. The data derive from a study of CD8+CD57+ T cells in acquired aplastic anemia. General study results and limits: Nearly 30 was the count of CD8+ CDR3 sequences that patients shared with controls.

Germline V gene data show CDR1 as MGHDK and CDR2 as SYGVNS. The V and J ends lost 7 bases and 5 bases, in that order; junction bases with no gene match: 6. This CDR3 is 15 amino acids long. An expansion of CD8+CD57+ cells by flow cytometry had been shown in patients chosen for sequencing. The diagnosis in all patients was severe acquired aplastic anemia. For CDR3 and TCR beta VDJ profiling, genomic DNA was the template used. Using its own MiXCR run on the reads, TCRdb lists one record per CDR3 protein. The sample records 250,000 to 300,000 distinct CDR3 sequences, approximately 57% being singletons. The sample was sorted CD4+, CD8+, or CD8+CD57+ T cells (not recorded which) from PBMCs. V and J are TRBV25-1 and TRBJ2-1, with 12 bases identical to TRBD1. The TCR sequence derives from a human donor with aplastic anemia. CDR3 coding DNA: TGTGCCAGCACCTCGGGACAGGGGGCTGACAATGAGCAGTTCTTC. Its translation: CASTSGQGADNEQFF.